The 11 T cell receptor beta chains below all came from one sample that was sequenced in a study of blood T cell repertoires in COVID-19. Clones were sequenced by immunoSEQ multiplex PCR, and TCRdb holds only the in-frame ones, with some missing. The table has about 150,000 clones, 70% to 85% seen once. Sequencing was done on a sample of peripheral blood. The receptors originated from a man between 60 and 75 years old with COVID-19, enrolled during active disease.

The chain carries TRBV24-1 and TRBJ1-5, with D tentatively TRBD1 (6 bases). Germline V CDR1 and CDR2: KGHDR, SFDVKD. This CDR3 region has 17 residues. The germline V and J ends were trimmed by 3 bases and 0 bases, with 14 bases remaining between them. The CDR3 is CATSDTSGTPSNQPQHF. CDR3 bases: TGTGCCACCAGTGATACCTCTGGGACACCTAGCAATCAGCCCCAGCATTTT.

This clone was seen a few times. The chain is built from TRBV5-5 and TRBJ1-4; D gene ambiguous. Germline V lookup: CDR1 SGHKS, CDR2 YYEKEE (reference sequence). The V end lost 1 base, the J end lost 2 bases, and 3 bases lay between the germline ends. The CDR3 loop spans 13 amino acids. The CDR3 DNA follows: TGTGCCAGCAGCTTGCTTACTAATGAAAAACTGTTTTTT. This gives the protein CASSLLTNEKLFF.

This clone was detected only a few times. The rearrangement links TRBV7-9 to TRBJ2-1; TRBD2 agrees at 9 bases. The CDR3 loop spans 17 amino acids. Germline assignment: CDR1 SEHNR and CDR2 FQNEAQ (reference sequence). V trimming: 8 bases; J trimming: 7 bases; junction bases outside the gene matches: 18. DNA of the CDR3: TGTGCCAGCGAAGGTGGGAAGCGGGGGGAGTTTATGAATGAGCAGTTCTTC. Amino acid sequence: CASEGGKRGEFMNEQFF.

The V gene is TRBV7-9, the J gene TRBJ2-1; 9 positions agree with TRBD1. Germline loops: CDR1 SEHNR, CDR2 FQNEAQ (reference sequence). The CDR3 length is 15 residues. V lost 2 bases and J lost 6; bases outside the gene matches: 5. In nucleotides, the CDR3 is TGTGCCAGCAGCTTAAAGGGACAGGGTAGCAATGAGCAGTTCTTC. Its translation: CASSLKGQGSNEQFF.

The genes are TRBV18 and TRBJ1-6; TRBD1 agrees at 7 bases. Germline values: CDR1 KGHSH, CDR2 LQKENI. V trimming: 4 bases; J trimming: 6 bases; junction bases outside the gene matches: 0. The CDR3 has 13 residues. CDR3: CASSRDSNSPLHF. Here the CDR3 DNA reads TGTGCCAGCTCACGGGACAGTAATTCACCCCTCCACTTT.

This clone was picked up a small number of times. The V and J genes are TRBV3-1 (or the pseudogene TRBV3-2) and TRBJ2-5, with 9 positions matching TRBD2. Germline loops: CDR1 LGHDT, CDR2 YNNKEL (reference sequence). CDR3 size: 16 residues. Trimming at V came to 4 bases and at J to 2 bases, leaving 8 bases not matched to a gene. CDR3 nucleotide sequence: TGTGCCAGCAGCCCGGGGTCTAGCGGGGATCAAGAGACCCAGTACTTC. Protein product: CASSPGSSGDQETQYF.

The chain links TRBV11-2 to TRBJ1-1, with 8 bases aligning to TRBD1. The germline V gene encodes CDR1 SGHAT and CDR2 FQNNGV. J was trimmed by 2 bases and V by 1 base; bases with no gene match: 6. This CDR3 spans 16 amino acids. The CDR3 loop is CASSLGQGFGNTEAFF. CDR3 in DNA: TGTGCCAGCAGCTTAGGACAGGGGTTTGGAAACACTGAAGCTTTCTTT.

This clone was found a few times. V is TRBV9 and J is TRBJ2-1; 11 bases agree with TRBD2. The germline gives CDR1 SGDLS, CDR2 YYNGEE. The CDR3 is 15 amino acids. Germline trimming cut 4 bases from V and 8 bases from J; bases unmatched to any gene: 8. The CDR3 sequence: CASSSSSGRMDEQFF. Here the CDR3 DNA reads TGTGCCAGCAGCTCATCTAGCGGGAGGATGGATGAGCAGTTCTTC.

The V gene is TRBV2, the J gene TRBJ2-5, with D possibly TRBD2 on 5 matching bases. V was cut by 8 bases and J by 13 bases, with 17 bases left in between. CDR3 size: 11 residues. The germline V gene has CDR1 SNHLY and CDR2 FYNNEI. The CDR3 nucleotides read TGTGCCAGCTCGTATGAACGGGATAGGTACTTC. Protein sequence: CASSYERDRYF.

The chain employs TRBV25-1 and TRBJ2-5; 11 nucleotides line up with TRBD2. The CDR3 is 15 residues long. Germline V gives CDR1 MGHDK, CDR2 SYGVNS. With V trimmed by 4 bases and J by 4 bases, 5 bases remained unmatched. The CDR3 nucleotides are TGTGCCAGCAGTGTAGCCGGGACTAGCGGAGAGACCCAGTACTTC. It translates to CASSVAGTSGETQYF.

The chain joins TRBV19 to TRBJ1-1; tentative D call: TRBD1 (6 bases). V was trimmed by 10 bases and J by 5 bases, leaving 17 bases between them. Germline assignment: CDR1 LNHDA and CDR2 SQIVND (reference sequence). This CDR3 is 13 amino acids long. The CDR3 DNA reads as TGTGCCACCCAGAAGGACAGCTTGACTGAAGCTTTCTTT. Translation: CATQKDSLTEAFF.